This T cell receptor beta chain is drawn from a study of cytomegalovirus exposure and HLA in healthy donors. Generated by immunoSEQ multiplex PCR, the TCRdb table keeps only in-frame clones and is missing some. The table records around 250,000 clones, 80% to 95% of them present only once. V shed 0 bases and J shed 3 bases, with 15 bases lying between them. CDR1 and CDR2 from the germline V gene are WNHNN and SYGVQD (reference sequence). The CDR3 extends over 16 amino acids. The origin of this receptor is a woman aged 25 to 39 in good health and CMV-seronegative. V usage is TRBV10-1 and J usage is TRBJ2-7; perhaps TRBD2 as D (6 bases). Input material: PBMCs. The CDR3 bases are TGCGCCAGCAGTGAGTCCAAGAACCCGGGAGTCTACGAGCAGTACTTC. Protein: CASSESKNPGVYEQYF.